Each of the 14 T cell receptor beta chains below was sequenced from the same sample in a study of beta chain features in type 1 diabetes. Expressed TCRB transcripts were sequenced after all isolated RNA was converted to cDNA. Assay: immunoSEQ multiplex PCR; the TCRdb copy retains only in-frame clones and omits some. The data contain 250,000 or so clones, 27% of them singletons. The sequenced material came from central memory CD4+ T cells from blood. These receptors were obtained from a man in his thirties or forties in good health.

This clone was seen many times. CDR3 loop: CASTFHGRNTGELFF. The CDR3 DNA follows: TGTGCCAGTACCTTCCACGGGAGAAACACCGGGGAGCTGTTTTTT. V and J are TRBV19 and TRBJ2-2; D is possibly TRBD2 (6 bases). Trimming stripped 7 bases from V and 2 bases from J, with 14 bases between. Germline CDR1 is LNHDA and CDR2 is SQIVND (reference sequence). CDR3 length: 15 residues.

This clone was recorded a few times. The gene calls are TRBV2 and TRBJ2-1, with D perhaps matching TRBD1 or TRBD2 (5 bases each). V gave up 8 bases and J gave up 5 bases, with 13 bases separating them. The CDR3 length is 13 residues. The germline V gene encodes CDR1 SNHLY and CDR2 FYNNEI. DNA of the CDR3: TGTGCCAGCGGAACCGGGACCAACAATGAGCAGTTCTTC. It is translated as CASGTGTNNEQFF. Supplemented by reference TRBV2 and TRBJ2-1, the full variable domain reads EPEVTQTPSHQVTQMGQEVILRCVPISNHLYFYWYRQILGQKVEFLVSFYNNEISEKSEIFDDQFSVERPDGSNFTLKIRSTKLEDSAMYFCASGTGTNNEQFFGPGTRLTVL.

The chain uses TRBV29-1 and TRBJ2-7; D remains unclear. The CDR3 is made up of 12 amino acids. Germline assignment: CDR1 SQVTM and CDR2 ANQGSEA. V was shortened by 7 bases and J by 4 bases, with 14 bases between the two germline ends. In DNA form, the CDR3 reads TGCAGCGCCGAGACATTCCCATACGAGCAGTACTTC. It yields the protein CSAETFPYEQYF.

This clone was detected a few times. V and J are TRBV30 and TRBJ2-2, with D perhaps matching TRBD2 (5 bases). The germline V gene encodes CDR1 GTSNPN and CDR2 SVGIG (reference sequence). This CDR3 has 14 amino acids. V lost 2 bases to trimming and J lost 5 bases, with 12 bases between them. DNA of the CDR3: TGTGCCTGGAGTAGGGAGTTCAGAACCGGGGAGCTGTTTTTT. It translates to CAWSREFRTGELFF.

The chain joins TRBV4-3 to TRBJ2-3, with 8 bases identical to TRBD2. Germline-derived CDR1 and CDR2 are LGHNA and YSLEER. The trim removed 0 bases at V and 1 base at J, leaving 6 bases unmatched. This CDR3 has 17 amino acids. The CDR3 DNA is TGCGCCAGCAGCCAAGATCTAGCAGCGGGAGGCACAGATACGCAGTATTTT. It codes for CASSQDLAAGGTDTQYF.

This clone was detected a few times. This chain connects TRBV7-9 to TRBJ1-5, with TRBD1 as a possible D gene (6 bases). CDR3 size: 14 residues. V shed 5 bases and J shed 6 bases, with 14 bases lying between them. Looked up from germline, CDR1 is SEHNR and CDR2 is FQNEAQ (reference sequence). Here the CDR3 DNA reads TGTGCCAGCAGCATACAGGGAGAGAGTCAGCCCCAGCATTTT. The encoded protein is CASSIQGESQPQHF.

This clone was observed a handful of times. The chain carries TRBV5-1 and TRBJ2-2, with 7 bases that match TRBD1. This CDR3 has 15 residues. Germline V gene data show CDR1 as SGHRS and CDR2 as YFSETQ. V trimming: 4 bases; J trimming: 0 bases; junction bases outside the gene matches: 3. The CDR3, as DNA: TGCGCCAGCAGCGCCGGGACAGCGAACACCGGGGAGCTGTTTTTT. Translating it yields CASSAGTANTGELFF.

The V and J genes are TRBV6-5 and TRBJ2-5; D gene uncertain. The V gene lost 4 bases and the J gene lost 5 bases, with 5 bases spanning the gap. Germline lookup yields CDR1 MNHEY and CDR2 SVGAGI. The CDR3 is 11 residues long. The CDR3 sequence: CASSLKETQYF. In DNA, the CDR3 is TGTGCCAGCAGTTTGAAGGAGACCCAGTACTTC.

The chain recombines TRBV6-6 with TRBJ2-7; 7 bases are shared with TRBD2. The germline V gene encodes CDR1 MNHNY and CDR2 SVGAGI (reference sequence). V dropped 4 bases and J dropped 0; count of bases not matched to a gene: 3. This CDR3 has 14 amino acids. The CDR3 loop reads CASSSRGGSYEQYF. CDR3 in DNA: TGTGCCAGCAGTTCCCGCGGGGGCTCCTACGAGCAGTACTTC.

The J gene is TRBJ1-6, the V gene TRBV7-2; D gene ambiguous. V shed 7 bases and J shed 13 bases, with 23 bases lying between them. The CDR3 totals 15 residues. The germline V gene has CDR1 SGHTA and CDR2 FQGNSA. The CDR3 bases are TGTGCCAGCAAAGACGATGGCGGCAGCTTCATCCCCCTCCACTTT. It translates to CASKDDGGSFIPLHF. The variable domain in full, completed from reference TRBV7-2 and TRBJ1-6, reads GAGVSQSPSNKVTEKGKDVELRCDPISGHTALYWYRQSLGQGLEFLIYFQGNSAPDKSGLPSDRFSAERTGGSVSTLTIQRTQQEDSAVYLCASKDDGGSFIPLHFGNGTRLTVT.

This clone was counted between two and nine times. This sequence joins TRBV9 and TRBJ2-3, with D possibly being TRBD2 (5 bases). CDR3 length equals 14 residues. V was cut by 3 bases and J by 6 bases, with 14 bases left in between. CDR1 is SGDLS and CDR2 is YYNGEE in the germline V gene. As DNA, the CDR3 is TGTGCCAGCAGCGCGCTAGCTTTGGCGGATACGCAGTATTTT. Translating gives CASSALALADTQYF.

Written as DNA, the CDR3 is TGCGCCAGCAGCAGGACTAGCGGAGAGTACGAGCAGTACTTC. Protein product: CASSRTSGEYEQYF. The chain joins TRBV5-1 to TRBJ2-7; 10 positions match TRBD2. Germline V CDR1 and CDR2: SGHRS, YFSETQ. After removal of 4 bases from V and 4 bases from J, the junction contained 5 bases not matched to a gene. The CDR3 extends over 14 amino acids.

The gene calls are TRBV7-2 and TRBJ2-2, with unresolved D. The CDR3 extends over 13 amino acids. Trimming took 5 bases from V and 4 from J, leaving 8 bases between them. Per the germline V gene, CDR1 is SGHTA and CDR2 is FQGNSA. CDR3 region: CASSIGVTGELFF. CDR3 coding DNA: TGTGCCAGCAGCATCGGAGTCACCGGGGAGCTGTTTTTT. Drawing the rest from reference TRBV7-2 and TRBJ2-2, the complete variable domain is GAGVSQSPSNKVTEKGKDVELRCDPISGHTALYWYRQSLGQGLEFLIYFQGNSAPDKSGLPSDRFSAERTGGSVSTLTIQRTQQEDSAVYLCASSIGVTGELFFGEGSRLTVL.

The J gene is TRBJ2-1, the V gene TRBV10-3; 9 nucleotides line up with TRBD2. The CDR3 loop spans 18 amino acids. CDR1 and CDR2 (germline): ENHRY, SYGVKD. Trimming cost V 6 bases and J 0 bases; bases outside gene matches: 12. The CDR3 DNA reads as TGTGCCATCAGATCCGGAACTAGCGGGTCCGACTCCTACAATGAGCAGTTCTTC. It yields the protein CAIRSGTSGSDSYNEQFF.